The 30 T cell receptor beta chains in this list originate from one sample, sequenced in a study of T-cell memory formation after mild COVID-19 (dated by TCRdb to the early 2020s). Receptors were amplified or captured by 5' RACE. TCRdb shows the sequencer as Illumina NovaSeq 6000. TCRdb itself trimmed the public reads at Q25 with fastp, ran MiXCR and retained productive beta chains. Each record represents a unique CDR3 protein, reported with the most common genes and DNA among its rows. The sample profile shows about 44,000 distinct CDR3 sequences; roughly 6.6% of them were found once. The ten biggest clones cover roughly 0.79% of the sample. What was sequenced was PBMCs or a T cell subset sorted from them (not recorded which). These receptors were collected from an adult who had mild COVID-19 (a few samples of this study predate the infection). The sample titles of this study are shuffled in the database, so cell type and time point are left out.

This clonotype is categorized as medium-sized (0.01 to 0.1%). The chain joins TRBV7-2 to TRBJ2-7; 7 bases agree with TRBD1. Per germline, CDR1 SGHTA and CDR2 FQGNSA. The CDR3 covers 12 residues. The trim removed 8 bases at V and 0 bases at J, leaving 1 base unmatched. In nucleotides, the CDR3 is TGTGCCAGCGGGACAGTCTCCTACGAGCAGTACTTC. Its protein is CASGTVSYEQYF.

J is TRBJ2-5 and V is TRBV10-3, with 8 bases aligning to TRBD1. V gave up 10 bases and J gave up 4 bases; unmatched junction bases: 5. The CDR3 runs 12 residues. Germline CDR1 ENHRY, CDR2 SYGVKD. The CDR3 region has the DNA TGTGCCACCCGGGACAGGAGAGAGACCCAGTACTTC. Translation: CATRDRRETQYF.

The table lists this clonotype with many counts. The chain employs TRBV20-1 and TRBJ2-7, with a weak D call TRBD2 (5 bases). This CDR3 spans 13 amino acids. CDR1 is DFQATT, CDR2 SNEGSKA, per germline (reference sequence). Trimming removed 6 bases at V and 3 bases at J, with 15 bases between. CDR3 nucleotide sequence: TGCAGTGCCGTAGATGGAGGATTCTACGAGCAGTACTTC. Translated, it gives CSAVDGGFYEQYF.

This clonotype occurred many times. The chain is built from TRBV7-2 and TRBJ1-2; 7 bases align to TRBD1. Per the germline V gene, CDR1 is SGHTA and CDR2 is FQGNSA. The CDR3 is 14 amino acids. V gave up 0 bases and J gave up 3 bases; unmatched junction bases: 1. CDR3 bases: TGTGCCAGCAGCTTAGCCGACAGGGACTATGGCTACACCTTC. It yields the protein CASSLADRDYGYTF.

This chain connects TRBV20-1 to TRBJ2-3; D possibly uses TRBD1 or TRBD2 (5 bases each). V dropped 6 bases and J dropped 3 bases, with 10 bases sitting between them. Germline lookup yields CDR1 DFQATT and CDR2 SNEGSKA (reference sequence). This CDR3 is 12 amino acids long. The CDR3 loop is CSAQRGTDTQYF. The DNA of the CDR3 is TGCAGTGCCCAGAGGGGAACAGATACGCAGTATTTT.

This clonotype appeared many times. The chain links TRBV3-1 to TRBJ2-1, with 9 nucleotides matching TRBD2. The V gene's germline CDR1 is LGHDT and CDR2 YNNKEL (reference sequence). J lost 7 bases, V lost 4 bases, and 8 bases had no gene match. The CDR3 totals 15 residues. In nucleotides, the CDR3 is TGTGCCAGCAGCCGAGCTAGCGGGAAGAGAAATGAGCAGTTCTTC. Its translation: CASSRASGKRNEQFF.

This clonotype was seen repeatedly, ten times or more. The V call is TRBV5-1, the J call TRBJ2-4; 9 nucleotides agree with TRBD2. The junction had 9 bases not matched to a gene; V was cut back by 0 bases and J by 2 bases. Germline V gives CDR1 SGHRS, CDR2 YFSETQ. The CDR3 consists of 18 residues. In DNA, the CDR3 is TGCGCCAGCAGCTTGGCCTGGGCGGGAGGGCCAACCAAAAACATTCAGTACTTC. Translating gives CASSLAWAGGPTKNIQYF.

This clonotype was seen many times. The chain uses TRBV5-1 and TRBJ2-5; D is perhaps TRBD1 or TRBD2 (6 bases each). Trimming cost V 5 bases and J 5 bases, with 22 bases left between them. From germline, CDR1 is SGHRS and CDR2 YFSETQ. This CDR3 has 16 amino acids. Here the CDR3 DNA reads TGCGCCAGCAGTCGGGGGTCAGGGGCGTTTCGGGAGACCCAGTACTTC. Amino acid sequence: CASSRGSGAFRETQYF.

A few counts support this clonotype. V gene TRBV27 combines with J gene TRBJ1-6; TRBD1 matches at 7 bases. The V gene's germline CDR1 is MNHEY and CDR2 SMNVEV (reference sequence). Losses at the gene ends were 3 bases for V and 17 bases for J; bases not matched to a gene: 7. This CDR3 has 12 amino acids. CDR3 residues: CASSFPQGPFHF. The CDR3 region has the DNA TGTGCCAGCAGTTTCCCACAGGGGCCGTTCCACTTT.

This clonotype has more than one count but fewer than ten. The J gene is TRBJ2-5, the V gene TRBV5-5; D gene ambiguous. V lost 0 bases to trimming and J lost 4 bases, with 10 bases between them. CDR3 length: 14 amino acids. In germline, CDR1 is SGHKS, CDR2 YYEKEE (reference sequence). CDR3 bases: TGTGCCAGCAGCTTGGGTGGGGTTTTAGAGACCCAGTACTTC. As protein: CASSLGGVLETQYF.

This clonotype was counted ten times or more. The rearrangement uses TRBV12-3 or TRBV12-4 and TRBJ1-1; 8 nucleotides match TRBD1. There are 16 residues in the CDR3. With V trimmed by 2 bases and J by 7 bases, 12 bases remained unmatched. The CDR3 here is CASSLRETGAGFEAFF. The DNA for the CDR3 is TGTGCCAGCAGTTTAAGGGAGACAGGGGCCGGGTTTGAAGCTTTCTTT.

This clonotype was seen at least ten times. The rearrangement uses TRBV28 and TRBJ1-6, with 9 bases that match TRBD1. V was clipped by 6 bases and J by 8 bases; unmatched bases: 2. CDR3 length: 13 residues. Germline V CDR1 and CDR2: MDHEN, SYDVKM. CDR3 bases: TGTGCCAGCAGAAGGACAGGGGATTCACCCCTCCACTTT. Translation: CASRRTGDSPLHF.

The table lists this clonotype with many counts. The genes are TRBV24-1 and TRBJ2-3, with 13 bases lining up with TRBD2. V lost 8 bases to trimming and J lost 4 bases; unmatched junction nucleotides: 5. CDR1 and CDR2 (germline): KGHDR, SFDVKD. This CDR3 has 15 amino acids. The DNA of the CDR3 is TGTGCCACCAAAACTAGCGGGAGGGCCTCAGATACGCAGTATTTT. Translating it yields CATKTSGRASDTQYF.

This clonotype was picked up many times. The V gene is TRBV11-2, the J gene TRBJ2-2, with 11 bases matching TRBD2. This CDR3 has 19 residues. With 5 bases clipped from V and 0 bases from J, the junction kept 11 bases outside the gene matches. Looked up from germline, CDR1 is SGHAT and CDR2 is FQNNGV. The CDR3 coding sequence is TGTGCCAGCAGCCGAATTAGCGGGGGGGCAAGGTCGAACACCGGGGAGCTGTTTTTT. Its protein is CASSRISGGARSNTGELFF.

The sample holds a few counts of this clonotype. The J gene is TRBJ1-5, the V gene TRBV12-3 or TRBV12-4, with D maybe TRBD1 (6 bases). V was clipped by 5 bases and J by 12 bases, with 17 bases between them. This CDR3 has 13 residues. The CDR3 nucleotides read TGTGCCAGCAGTAACCCTCCGGACAGCCGCCAGCATTTT. Protein product: CASSNPPDSRQHF.

This clonotype was observed at least ten times. The V gene is TRBV12-3 or TRBV12-4, the J gene TRBJ1-4, with a tentative D call TRBD1 (6 bases). The CDR3 has 16 residues. V lost 7 bases, J lost 8 bases, and 23 bases lay in between. Here the CDR3 DNA reads TGTGCCAGCACCCTAAGCAGGGGAACCTCAACCGAAAAACTGTTTTTT. Amino acid sequence: CASTLSRGTSTEKLFF.

The rearrangement links TRBV3-1 to TRBJ1-2; 10 nucleotides agree with TRBD1. Germline trimming cut 4 bases from V and 3 bases from J; bases unmatched to any gene: 5. The CDR3 runs 15 residues. Germline values: CDR1 LGHDT, CDR2 YNNKEL (reference sequence). CDR3 coding DNA: TGTGCCAGCAGCCCCTGGGACAGGGGCGACTATGGCTACACCTTC. Residues: CASSPWDRGDYGYTF.

V gene TRBV9 combines with J gene TRBJ2-3; the match to TRBD2 covers 14 bases. V dropped 0 bases and J dropped 5; count of bases not matched to a gene: 2. CDR3 size: 16 residues. Germline loops: CDR1 SGDLS, CDR2 YYNGEE. CDR3 bases: TGTGCCAGCAGCGTAGCTGGGACTAGCGGGGGAGATACGCAGTATTTT. This gives the protein CASSVAGTSGGDTQYF.

The table lists this clonotype with a few counts. J is TRBJ1-2 and V is TRBV18, with TRBD1 matching over 7 bases. V shed 7 bases, J shed 2 bases, and the junction held 10 bases outside the gene matches. CDR1 and CDR2 from the germline V gene are KGHSH and LQKENI. The CDR3 has 15 amino acids. The CDR3 reads CASCPSTGLNYGYTF. The CDR3 nucleotides are TGTGCCAGCTGCCCTTCGACAGGGTTGAACTATGGCTACACCTTC.

The rearrangement uses TRBV3-1 and TRBJ1-1, with a tentative D call TRBD1 (6 bases). Trimming removed 0 bases from V and 1 base from J, with 6 bases in between. Per germline, CDR1 LGHDT and CDR2 YNNKEL (reference sequence). This CDR3 is built from 14 residues. The CDR3 DNA reads TGTGCCAGCAGCCAAGAGGACAGGAACACTGAAGCTTTCTTT. Encoded protein: CASSQEDRNTEAFF.

The chain has TRBV5-4 and TRBJ1-1; D might be TRBD1 (5 bases). This CDR3 is built from 14 residues. The germline gives CDR1 SGHNT, CDR2 YYREEE (reference sequence). V was cut by 6 bases and J by 1 base, with 13 bases left in between. The CDR3 reads CASNKGASNTEAFF. For the CDR3, the DNA is TGTGCCAGCAACAAAGGGGCCTCGAACACTGAAGCTTTCTTT.

This clonotype has only a few counts. The chain recombines TRBV3-1 with TRBJ2-2; D assignment may be TRBD1 or TRBD2 (6 bases each). Trimming shortened V by 4 bases and J by 6 bases, and 18 bases separated the two germline ends. The length of the CDR3 is 16 residues. Germline V gene lookup returns CDR1 LGHDT and CDR2 YNNKEL (reference sequence). CDR3 sequence: CASSPWVQGRSGELFF. The CDR3 coding sequence is TGTGCCAGCAGCCCGTGGGTGCAGGGGAGGTCCGGGGAGCTGTTTTTT.

The chain carries TRBV29-1 and TRBJ1-4; D not resolved. Trimming took off 7 bases at V and 7 bases at J, with 16 bases between the two ends. Germline loops: CDR1 SQVTM, CDR2 ANQGSEA. The CDR3 runs to 13 residues. CDR3 amino acids: CSACEPLGEKLFF. The CDR3 DNA is TGCAGCGCCTGCGAACCTTTGGGTGAAAAACTGTTTTTT.

The V gene is TRBV7-9, the J gene TRBJ2-6; no reliable D call. The CDR3 runs 14 residues. With 11 bases removed from V and 1 base from J, the gap between germline ends came to 12 bases. The germline CDR1 and CDR2 sequences are SEHNR and FQNEAQ (reference sequence). The chain's CDR3 is CAGVTVSGANVLTF. DNA for the CDR3: TGTGCCGGGGTGACGGTTTCTGGGGCCAACGTCCTGACTTTC.

There are many counts of this clonotype. The genes are TRBV29-1 and TRBJ2-5, with TRBD1 matching 7 bases. Germline-derived CDR1 and CDR2 are SQVTM and ANQGSEA. V was pared by 4 bases and J by 1 base, with 3 bases of the junction left unmatched. The CDR3 extends over 13 amino acids. CDR3: CSVAGGPQETQYF. The CDR3 DNA is TGCAGCGTTGCAGGGGGTCCCCAAGAGACCCAGTACTTC. Full variable domain (remainder filled in from reference TRBV29-1 and TRBJ2-5): SAVISQKPSRDICQRGTSLTIQCQVDSQVTMMFWYRQQPGQSLTLIATANQGSEATYESGFVIDKFPISRPNLTFSTLTVSNMSPEDSSIYLCSVAGGPQETQYFGPGTRLLVL.

The chain joins TRBV7-2 to TRBJ1-1, with 7 bases aligning to TRBD1. The CDR3 is 16 residues long. Per germline, CDR1 SGHTA and CDR2 FQGNSA. V lost 3 bases, J lost 5 bases, and 12 bases stayed unmatched. The CDR3 bases are TGTGCCAGCAGCTTCCAAGTCGGCAGGGGGAGGACTGAAGCTTTCTTT. This codes for CASSFQVGRGRTEAFF.

This clonotype occurred a few times. This chain links TRBV7-2 with TRBJ1-1; maybe TRBD1 (6 bases). Between the trimmed V and J ends, which lost 1 base and 2 bases, there was a span of 17 bases. The CDR3 has 17 amino acids. Per the germline V gene, CDR1 is SGHTA and CDR2 is FQGNSA. The CDR3 DNA sequence: TGTGCCAGCAGCTTAGTAGGTGGGCCAGGGACAAACACTGAAGCTTTCTTT. Protein: CASSLVGGPGTNTEAFF.

This clonotype occurred a few times. The chain couples TRBV7-2 to TRBJ1-2, with 7 bases identical to TRBD1. V shed 6 bases and J 4 bases; nucleotides not matched to a gene: 8. The CDR3 sequence is 14 residues long. Germline-derived CDR1 and CDR2 are SGHTA and FQGNSA. CDR3 residues: CASRSGQARYGYTF. The CDR3 DNA follows: TGTGCCAGCAGGTCCGGACAGGCCCGCTATGGCTACACCTTC.

The table lists this clonotype with many counts. The chain employs TRBV27 and TRBJ2-7, with 10 nucleotides matching TRBD2. Trimming cost V 5 bases and J 4 bases; bases outside gene matches: 8. The germline V gene has CDR1 MNHEY and CDR2 SMNVEV (reference sequence). The CDR3 extends over 15 amino acids. CDR3 sequence (DNA): TGTGCCAGCAGTCAGCGGGAGGGCCAAGGGTACGAGCAGTACTTC. Residues: CASSQREGQGYEQYF.

The chain couples TRBV20-1 to TRBJ1-5; no clear D gene. Trimming took 4 bases from V and 3 from J, leaving 10 bases between them. Germline assignment: CDR1 DFQATT and CDR2 SNEGSKA (reference sequence). This CDR3 has 13 amino acids. CDR3 DNA sequence: TGCAGTGCTATATCCGGAGTCAATCAGCCCCAGCATTTT. This gives the protein CSAISGVNQPQHF.